This T cell receptor (beta chain) was identified in a study of CD8 T cells in Susac syndrome. In the study overall: Blood was drawn from patients with Susac syndrome. At that point, they were therapy-naive, on corticosteroids, or on intravenous immunoglobulin alone.

Negative isolation was used for CD8+ and CD4+ T cells, and FACS enrichment was applied to TEMRA cells. The CDR3 spans 19 residues. Germline CDR1 MNHNS, CDR2 SASEGT. V lost 6 bases to trimming and J lost 0 bases; unmatched junction nucleotides: 16. Reverse transcription of about 0.45 to 1 ug RNA was carried out with random hexamers. TCRdb re-derived calls from the immunoSEQ multiplex PCR reads in MiXCR, one entry per CDR3 protein. Of some 150,000 distinct CDR3 sequences in the sample, roughly 95% were seen once. The receptor's source is a human donor with Susac syndrome. Sequences were obtained from CD4+ T cells from PBMCs. The chain recombines TRBV6-1 with TRBJ1-1; 10 nucleotides align to TRBD1. In nucleotides, the CDR3 is TGTGCCAGCAGCTTCCGATCCGCCGGGACAGGGGAGTTGAACACTGAAGCTTTCTTT. Protein sequence: CASSFRSAGTGELNTEAFF.